The rows below give T cell receptor beta chains drawn from one sample of a study of cytomegalovirus exposure and HLA in healthy donors. Sequenced by immunoSEQ multiplex PCR; TCRdb stores in-frame clones only, minus some. The top ten clones hold 1.4% to 1.5% of a sample with 150,000 to 200,000 clones, around four fifths of them seen once. Specimen: PBMCs. These receptors all stem from a woman aged 25 to 45 in good health and CMV-seropositive. CDR3s include the opening cysteine and the closing phenylalanine or tryptophan. Each record gives: CDR3 DNA, CDR3 protein, D gene, V gene, J gene, clone size. D genes are given only for firm matches. Rows give clone size only sometimes, using once, few, many, or a class for an expanded clone.

CDR3 DNA: TGTGCCAGCAGCCAAGATCCTATAGCGGGAGAGGGCTACAATGAGCAGTTCTTC; CDR3 protein: CASSQDPIAGEGYNEQFF; D gene: TRBD2; V gene: TRBV4-2; J gene: TRBJ2-1; clone size: few
CDR3 DNA: TGTGCCATCGAGGAGAGTTTTAACACTGAAGCTTTCTTT; CDR3 protein: CAIEESFNTEAFF; D gene: NA; V gene: TRBV10-3; J gene: TRBJ1-1; clone size: NA
CDR3 DNA: TGTGCCAGCAGTTACGTACAGATGAACACTGAAGCTTTCTTT; CDR3 protein: CASSYVQMNTEAFF; D gene: NA; V gene: TRBV6-5; J gene: TRBJ1-1; clone size: NA
CDR3 DNA: TGTGCCAGCAGTCAGGACAGCTACGAGCAGTACTTC; CDR3 protein: CASSQDSYEQYF; D gene: NA; V gene: TRBV5-5; J gene: TRBJ2-7; clone size: NA
CDR3 DNA: TGTGCCTGGGAGGTTGGGGCGGTAAACACTGAAGCTTTCTTT; CDR3 protein: CAWEVGAVNTEAFF; D gene: NA; V gene: TRBV30; J gene: TRBJ1-1; clone size: NA
CDR3 DNA: TGCGCCAGCAGCCAAGAGATGGCGGGAGAGGCAGATACGCAGTATTTT; CDR3 protein: CASSQEMAGEADTQYF; D gene: TRBD2; V gene: TRBV4-1; J gene: TRBJ2-3; clone size: NA
CDR3 DNA: TGCGCCAGCAGCAGAACCGGGACAGGGGCAACTGAAGCTTTCTTT; CDR3 protein: CASSRTGTGATEAFF; D gene: TRBD1; V gene: TRBV5-1; J gene: TRBJ1-1; clone size: NA
CDR3 DNA: TGCGCCAGCAGACCCACGGGAGGGTCTGTATTATATGAGCAGTTCTTC; CDR3 protein: CASRPTGGSVLYEQFF; D gene: TRBD2; V gene: TRBV5-1; J gene: TRBJ2-1; clone size: NA
CDR3 DNA: TGTGCCAGCAGCAGCCGGGACAGGGTCTACGAGCAGTACTTC; CDR3 protein: CASSSRDRVYEQYF; D gene: TRBD1; V gene: TRBV6-5; J gene: TRBJ2-7; clone size: few
CDR3 DNA: TGTGCCAGCAGTGACTTGAGGGTGGGGTCCTACGAGCAGTACTTC; CDR3 protein: CASSDLRVGSYEQYF; D gene: NA; V gene: TRBV6-1; J gene: TRBJ2-7; clone size: NA
CDR3 DNA: TGTGCCAGCAGTTCACAGGGGGCAGTCTACGAGCAGTACTTC; CDR3 protein: CASSSQGAVYEQYF; D gene: TRBD1; V gene: TRBV28; J gene: TRBJ2-7; clone size: few
CDR3 DNA: TGTGCCAGCTCACCAGAACAGGGAATCCGCCAGCCCCAGCATTTT; CDR3 protein: CASSPEQGIRQPQHF; D gene: NA; V gene: TRBV18; J gene: TRBJ1-5; clone size: NA
CDR3 DNA: TGTGCCATCAGCGGAGGACAGGGCGGGGTTTCACCCCTCCACTTT; CDR3 protein: CAISGGQGGVSPLHF; D gene: TRBD1; V gene: TRBV10-3; J gene: TRBJ1-6; clone size: NA
CDR3 DNA: TGTGCCAGCAGTAGGGACAACTCCTACGAGCAGTACTTC; CDR3 protein: CASSRDNSYEQYF; D gene: NA; V gene: TRBV2; J gene: TRBJ2-7; clone size: NA
CDR3 DNA: TGTGCCAGCAGCTACGCGGCGGGAGGGTGGGCGAACACCGGGGAGCTGTTTTTT; CDR3 protein: CASSYAAGGWANTGELFF; D gene: TRBD2; V gene: TRBV7-2; J gene: TRBJ2-2; clone size: NA
CDR3 DNA: TGTGCCAGCAGCTCCTCGCAGGTATTACTGGTTACGCAGTATTTT; CDR3 protein: CASSSSQVLLVTQYF; D gene: NA; V gene: TRBV7-9; J gene: TRBJ2-3; clone size: few
CDR3 DNA: TGTGCCAGTAGTTCCCCCGGGGGGGCAAGGGGAGATACGCAGTATTTT; CDR3 protein: CASSSPGGARGDTQYF; D gene: TRBD2; V gene: TRBV19; J gene: TRBJ2-3; clone size: NA
CDR3 DNA: TGCGCCAGCAGTCAATTGCTAGCGGGAGTCCCCGGGGAGCTGTTTTTT; CDR3 protein: CASSQLLAGVPGELFF; D gene: TRBD2; V gene: TRBV23-1; J gene: TRBJ2-2; clone size: NA
CDR3 DNA: TGTGCCAGCACCTGGACTGGGGTTAACTATGGCTACACCTTC; CDR3 protein: CASTWTGVNYGYTF; D gene: NA; V gene: TRBV6-1; J gene: TRBJ1-2; clone size: NA
CDR3 DNA: TGCGCCAGCAGCCTTAGGACAGGGGGGAACACTGAAGCTTTCTTT; CDR3 protein: CASSLRTGGNTEAFF; D gene: TRBD1; V gene: TRBV5-1; J gene: TRBJ1-1; clone size: NA
CDR3 DNA: TGTGCCAGCAGCCAGGATACCTACAATGAGCAGTTCTTC; CDR3 protein: CASSQDTYNEQFF; D gene: NA; V gene: TRBV7-9; J gene: TRBJ2-1; clone size: few
CDR3 DNA: TGTGCCAGCAGCCAGACAGGGGGCTTCTACAATGAGCAGTTCTTC; CDR3 protein: CASSQTGGFYNEQFF; D gene: TRBD1; V gene: TRBV7-2; J gene: TRBJ2-1; clone size: NA
CDR3 DNA: TGTGCCAGCAGCTTACTCCCCAGGGGGAACGGGGAGCTGTTTTTT; CDR3 protein: CASSLLPRGNGELFF; D gene: TRBD1; V gene: TRBV9; J gene: TRBJ2-2; clone size: NA
CDR3 DNA: TGCGCCAGCAGCTTACAGGGTCTTGGCACAGATACGCAGTATTTT; CDR3 protein: CASSLQGLGTDTQYF; D gene: NA; V gene: TRBV5-1; J gene: TRBJ2-3; clone size: NA
CDR3 DNA: TGTGCCAGCACTACCGGCAGGGAGAACACTGAAGCTTTCTTT; CDR3 protein: CASTTGRENTEAFF; D gene: NA; V gene: TRBV6-6; J gene: TRBJ1-1; clone size: NA
CDR3 DNA: TGCAGTGCTGGGACTTCCGACATTCAGTACTTC; CDR3 protein: CSAGTSDIQYF; D gene: NA; V gene: TRBV20-1; J gene: TRBJ2-4; clone size: NA
CDR3 DNA: TGTGCCAGCAGCGGGACAGGGGTAACCGGGGAGCTGTTTTTT; CDR3 protein: CASSGTGVTGELFF; D gene: TRBD1; V gene: TRBV14; J gene: TRBJ2-2; clone size: NA
CDR3 DNA: TGTGCCAGCTCCCCAACACAGGGAGTTGGCGAGCAGTACTTC; CDR3 protein: CASSPTQGVGEQYF; D gene: NA; V gene: TRBV18; J gene: TRBJ2-7; clone size: NA
CDR3 DNA: TGCGCCAGCAGCCAAGACAGAGGTTCCCCAACTAATGAAAAACTGTTTTTT; CDR3 protein: CASSQDRGSPTNEKLFF; D gene: NA; V gene: TRBV4-1; J gene: TRBJ1-4; clone size: NA
CDR3 DNA: TGTGCCAGTAGGGAGACAGGGCATAGCAATCAGCCCCAGCATTTT; CDR3 protein: CASRETGHSNQPQHF; D gene: TRBD1; V gene: TRBV19; J gene: TRBJ1-5; clone size: NA
CDR3 DNA: TGCGCCAGCAGCCTCCGGGTAGCGGCCTACGAGCAGTACTTC; CDR3 protein: CASSLRVAAYEQYF; D gene: NA; V gene: TRBV4-1; J gene: TRBJ2-7; clone size: NA
CDR3 DNA: TGTGCCAGCAGTTCCGGGATGGGGACCGGGGAGCTGTTTTTT; CDR3 protein: CASSSGMGTGELFF; D gene: NA; V gene: TRBV7-2; J gene: TRBJ2-2; clone size: once
CDR3 DNA: TGCGCCAGCAGCCAAGTCGCGGGACACCGGACTAGCGGGATCACCGGGGAGCTGTTTTTT; CDR3 protein: CASSQVAGHRTSGITGELFF; D gene: TRBD2; V gene: TRBV4-3; J gene: TRBJ2-2; clone size: NA
CDR3 DNA: TGTGCCAGCAGATTGACAGGGGACAGTGGCTACACCTTC; CDR3 protein: CASRLTGDSGYTF; D gene: TRBD1; V gene: TRBV6-1; J gene: TRBJ1-2; clone size: few
CDR3 DNA: TGTGCCAGCAGCTTAGGAGGGACTGGCGGGAGGGCAGATACGCAGTATTTT; CDR3 protein: CASSLGGTGGRADTQYF; D gene: TRBD2; V gene: TRBV7-9; J gene: TRBJ2-3; clone size: NA
CDR3 DNA: TGCGCCAGCAGCTTGCGAGGGACTAGCGGAGGAGGGGGCACAGATACGCAGTATTTT; CDR3 protein: CASSLRGTSGGGGTDTQYF; D gene: TRBD2; V gene: TRBV5-1; J gene: TRBJ2-3; clone size: few
CDR3 DNA: TGTGCCTGGAGTGTAAGGTACCGGGCAGGGGGCAGGGATGGCTACACCTTC; CDR3 protein: CAWSVRYRAGGRDGYTF; D gene: TRBD1; V gene: TRBV30; J gene: TRBJ1-2; clone size: NA
CDR3 DNA: TGTGCCAGCAGCCAACGGCTGGGCAGACAAGAGACCCAGTACTTC; CDR3 protein: CASSQRLGRQETQYF; D gene: NA; V gene: TRBV4-2; J gene: TRBJ2-5; clone size: NA
CDR3 DNA: TGTGCCAGCAGTGAGGAGGGCCGGCAGCCCCAGCATTTT; CDR3 protein: CASSEEGRQPQHF; D gene: NA; V gene: TRBV2; J gene: TRBJ1-5; clone size: NA
CDR3 DNA: TGTGCCAGCAGCGTAGATGCACAGGGCGCGGCTTTCTTT; CDR3 protein: CASSVDAQGAAFF; D gene: NA; V gene: TRBV9; J gene: TRBJ1-1; clone size: NA
CDR3 DNA: TGTGCCAGCAGCCAAGATGGCTCTTTTGGCGGGGAGCTGTTTTTT; CDR3 protein: CASSQDGSFGGELFF; D gene: NA; V gene: TRBV4-2; J gene: TRBJ2-2; clone size: NA